These 21 T cell receptor beta chains came from one sample sequenced in a study of T cells expressing NK-cell markers. TCRdb re-called the 5' RACE reads, yielding one record per CDR3 amino acid sequence without DNA. With 200,000 to 300,000 distinct CDR3 sequences in the sample, the ten largest clones hold about 0.39%. The sample taken for sequencing was blood T cells: a sorted CD56 or NKG2C T cell subset, CD4+ or CD8+ T cells, or bulk PBMC T cells (not recorded which). These receptors originate from a young man in good health.

The chain has TRBV9 and TRBJ2-1; TCRdb selects TRBD1, and the lack of DNA leaves this call unchecked. Germline V lookup: CDR1 SGDLS, CDR2 YYNGEE. There are 12 residues in the CDR3. The CDR3 loop is CASSEQDNEQFF.

This sequence joins TRBV5-5 and TRBJ1-5; the D call from TCRdb, TRBD1, cannot be confirmed without DNA. This CDR3 is built from 15 residues. Germline-derived CDR1 and CDR2 are SGHKS and YYEKEE (reference sequence). CDR3: CASSPGQGFDQPQHF.

The gene calls are TRBV6-1 and TRBJ1-2; the D call from TCRdb, TRBD1, cannot be confirmed without DNA. CDR1 is MNHNS and CDR2 is SASEGT in the germline V gene. The CDR3 runs 14 residues. CDR3 sequence: CASSPGGQGHGYIF.

V usage is TRBV4-2 and J usage is TRBJ2-6; TCRdb outputs TRBD1, but without DNA this stays unchecked. Looked up from germline, CDR1 is LGHNA and CDR2 is YNFKEQ. This CDR3 is built from 20 residues. CDR3: CASSQDPSGQGAAGANVLTF.

The genes are TRBV29-1 and TRBJ2-1; as DNA is missing, the TRBD2 call by TCRdb cannot be tested. Looked up from germline, CDR1 is SQVTM and CDR2 is ANQGSEA. There are 15 residues in the CDR3. CDR3 loop: CSVHIAGGPYNEQFF.

J is TRBJ2-7 and V is TRBV11-1; TCRdb's D call of TRBD1 is untestable without DNA. Germline assignment: CDR1 SGHAT and CDR2 FQDESV (reference sequence). CDR3 length equals 12 residues. This chain's CDR3 is CASSPQDYEQYF.

The CDR3 is CASTGPGGADTQYF. The chain uses TRBV5-5 and TRBJ2-3; TCRdb lists TRBD2, though no DNA is available to test this call. Germline V gene lookup returns CDR1 SGHKS and CDR2 YYEKEE (reference sequence). This CDR3 spans 14 amino acids.

V is TRBV3-1 and J is TRBJ1-5; TCRdb outputs TRBD1, but without DNA this stays unchecked. Germline CDR1 and CDR2: LGHDT and YNNKEL (reference sequence). The CDR3 runs 14 residues. This CDR3 reads CASSDRDPRLPQHF.

J is TRBJ1-5 and V is TRBV5-5. This CDR3 is 16 amino acids long. Germline-derived CDR1 and CDR2 are SGHKS and YYEKEE (reference sequence). Here the CDR3 reads CASSLVGDGFYQPQHF.

This sequence joins TRBV20-1 and TRBJ2-5; TCRdb's D call of TRBD2 is untestable without DNA. Per the germline V gene, CDR1 is DFQATT and CDR2 is SNEGSKA (reference sequence). The CDR3 has 16 residues. This CDR3 reads CSANPKREGRAETQYF.

This chain connects TRBV6-5 to TRBJ1-6. This CDR3 spans 15 amino acids. The germline V gene has CDR1 MNHEY and CDR2 SVGAGI. This CDR3 reads CASSYSGQRNSPLHF.

The CDR3 sequence is CASTSGLAYSTDTQYF. The V call is TRBV25-1, the J call TRBJ2-3; lacking DNA, the TRBD2 call made by TCRdb goes unchecked. This CDR3 has 16 amino acids. Germline V gene lookup returns CDR1 MGHDK and CDR2 SYGVNS.

This chain links TRBV7-3 with TRBJ2-1; absent DNA, TCRdb's TRBD1 call cannot be checked. Germline V gene data show CDR1 as SGHTA and CDR2 as FQGTGA. CDR3 length equals 15 residues. Here the CDR3 reads CASSHTTDRDNEQFF.

The chain recombines TRBV20-1 with TRBJ2-7; TCRdb selects TRBD1, and the lack of DNA leaves this call unchecked. CDR1 and CDR2 from the germline V gene are DFQATT and SNEGSKA (reference sequence). CDR3 length: 15 amino acids. CDR3 sequence: CSARDRALPYYEQYF.

This chain connects TRBV5-1 to TRBJ2-5; checking the TCRdb D call of TRBD2 is not possible without DNA. The CDR3 has 15 residues. Germline-derived CDR1 and CDR2 are SGHRS and YFSETQ. CDR3 sequence reads: CASSLGGGLQETQYF.

CDR3 loop: CASSTGTSDEQFF. This rearrangement joins TRBV5-6 to TRBJ2-1; absent DNA, TCRdb's TRBD2 call cannot be checked. Germline loops: CDR1 SGHDT, CDR2 YYEEEE. CDR3 length: 13 amino acids.

The gene calls are TRBV18 and TRBJ1-2. Germline V lookup: CDR1 KGHSH, CDR2 LQKENI. The CDR3 consists of 13 residues. The CDR3 is CASSATANYGYTF.

The V gene is TRBV6-5, the J gene TRBJ2-1; TCRdb gives TRBD2 as the D gene, but with no DNA this cannot be confirmed. This CDR3 has 15 residues. Germline V gene data show CDR1 as MNHEY and CDR2 as SVGAGI. CDR3 loop: CASSYRSSGRNEQFF.

This chain joins TRBV12-3 or TRBV12-4 and TRBJ1-1. The CDR3 is 14 amino acids. The CDR3 spells CASNLAGRSTEAFF.

The V call is TRBV29-1, the J call TRBJ1-1; the D gene TCRdb calls, TRBD1, cannot be checked with no DNA. Germline CDR1 is SQVTM and CDR2 is ANQGSEA. This CDR3 spans 13 amino acids. The CDR3 spells CSVRGDLNTEAFF.

The chain couples TRBV5-1 to TRBJ2-1; lacking DNA, the TRBD2 call made by TCRdb goes unchecked. The V gene's germline CDR1 is SGHRS and CDR2 YFSETQ. The CDR3 spans 14 residues. CDR3 in amino acids: CASGRTSGGGEQFF.